This T cell receptor beta chain was retrieved from a study of cytomegalovirus exposure and HLA in healthy donors. Germline V gene lookup returns CDR1 MDHEN and CDR2 SYDVKM. The CDR3 runs to 14 residues. Between the trimmed V and J ends, which lost 6 bases and 4 bases, there was a span of 15 bases. Vbeta (60) and Jbeta (13) primers were used in the PCR. The repertoire was sequenced with immunoSEQ multiplex PCR; TCRdb's copy has only in-frame clones and lacks some. The sample lists some 200,000 clones, 75% to 85% occurring once. This TCR derives from a woman aged 50 to 65 in good health and CMV-seropositive. The chain couples TRBV28 to TRBJ2-5; the D is unclear. Sequences were obtained from PBMCs. CDR3 protein: CASSSRVPRETQYF. The CDR3, as DNA: TGTGCCAGCAGCTCCCGGGTCCCACGAGAGACCCAGTACTTC.